This record covers a single T cell receptor (beta chain). Its matching antigen is unknown. Reverse transcribed after extraction, RNA yielded cDNA as the sequencing template. Sequencing used immunoSEQ multiplex PCR; TCRdb keeps in-frame clones, though not all of them. In the table there are about 190,000 clones, approximately 56% of which are singletons. Treatment specified: oral pan-JAK inhibitor, 5-10 mg twice daily. The researchers isolated CD4+ and CD8+ T cells from PBMCs by sorting. The data stem from a study of CD8+ T cells in alopecia areata. Study conclusions and caveats: Numerous expanded lesional clones remained in scalp and blood during tofacitinib. With just one nonresponder, it is still uncertain whether baseline CD8+ expansion relates to response.

This TCR derives from a human donor with alopecia areata. Material: CD4+ T cells sorted from blood, obtained at week 4, from a patient treated with tofacitinib.

The DNA for the CDR3 is TGCGCCAGCAGCCAAACAAGATTTGAGGGGGCATACGAGCAGTACTTC. As protein: CASSQTRFEGAYEQYF. The chain combines TRBV4-1 with TRBJ2-7; 7 bases are shared with TRBD1. CDR3 length equals 16 residues. V shed 2 bases and J 4 bases; nucleotides not matched to a gene: 11. CDR1 and CDR2 from the germline V gene are MGHRA and YSYEKL.